This record concerns one T cell receptor beta chain sequence. The antigen is unknown. The sample belongs to a study of cytomegalovirus exposure and HLA in healthy donors. About the study: In a previous analysis, 110 million or so unique TCR beta sequences were found from 150 million to 200 million T cells. Overall study findings and caveats: Some highly shared sequence variants likely arose as a pipeline artifact. In a later analysis, most CMV-associated TCR beta chains appeared HLA-restricted. Equally common other TCR beta chains were less clonally expanded than HLA-associated ones, a later analysis found.

It was with 60 Vbeta and 13 Jbeta primers that the PCR ran. The repertoire was sequenced with immunoSEQ multiplex PCR; TCRdb's copy has only in-frame clones and lacks some. This table has some 130,000 clones, roughly 80% appearing once. The TCR comes from a young man in good health and CMV-seronegative. Specimen: PBMCs.

The CDR3 loop reads CASSPPASYNEQFF. In DNA, the CDR3 is TGTGCCAGCTCACCACCGGCTTCTTACAATGAGCAGTTCTTC. The chain recombines TRBV18 with TRBJ2-1; no clear D. Germline V CDR1 and CDR2: KGHSH, LQKENI. With 0 bases removed from V and 4 bases from J, the gap between germline ends came to 7 bases. This CDR3 spans 14 amino acids.